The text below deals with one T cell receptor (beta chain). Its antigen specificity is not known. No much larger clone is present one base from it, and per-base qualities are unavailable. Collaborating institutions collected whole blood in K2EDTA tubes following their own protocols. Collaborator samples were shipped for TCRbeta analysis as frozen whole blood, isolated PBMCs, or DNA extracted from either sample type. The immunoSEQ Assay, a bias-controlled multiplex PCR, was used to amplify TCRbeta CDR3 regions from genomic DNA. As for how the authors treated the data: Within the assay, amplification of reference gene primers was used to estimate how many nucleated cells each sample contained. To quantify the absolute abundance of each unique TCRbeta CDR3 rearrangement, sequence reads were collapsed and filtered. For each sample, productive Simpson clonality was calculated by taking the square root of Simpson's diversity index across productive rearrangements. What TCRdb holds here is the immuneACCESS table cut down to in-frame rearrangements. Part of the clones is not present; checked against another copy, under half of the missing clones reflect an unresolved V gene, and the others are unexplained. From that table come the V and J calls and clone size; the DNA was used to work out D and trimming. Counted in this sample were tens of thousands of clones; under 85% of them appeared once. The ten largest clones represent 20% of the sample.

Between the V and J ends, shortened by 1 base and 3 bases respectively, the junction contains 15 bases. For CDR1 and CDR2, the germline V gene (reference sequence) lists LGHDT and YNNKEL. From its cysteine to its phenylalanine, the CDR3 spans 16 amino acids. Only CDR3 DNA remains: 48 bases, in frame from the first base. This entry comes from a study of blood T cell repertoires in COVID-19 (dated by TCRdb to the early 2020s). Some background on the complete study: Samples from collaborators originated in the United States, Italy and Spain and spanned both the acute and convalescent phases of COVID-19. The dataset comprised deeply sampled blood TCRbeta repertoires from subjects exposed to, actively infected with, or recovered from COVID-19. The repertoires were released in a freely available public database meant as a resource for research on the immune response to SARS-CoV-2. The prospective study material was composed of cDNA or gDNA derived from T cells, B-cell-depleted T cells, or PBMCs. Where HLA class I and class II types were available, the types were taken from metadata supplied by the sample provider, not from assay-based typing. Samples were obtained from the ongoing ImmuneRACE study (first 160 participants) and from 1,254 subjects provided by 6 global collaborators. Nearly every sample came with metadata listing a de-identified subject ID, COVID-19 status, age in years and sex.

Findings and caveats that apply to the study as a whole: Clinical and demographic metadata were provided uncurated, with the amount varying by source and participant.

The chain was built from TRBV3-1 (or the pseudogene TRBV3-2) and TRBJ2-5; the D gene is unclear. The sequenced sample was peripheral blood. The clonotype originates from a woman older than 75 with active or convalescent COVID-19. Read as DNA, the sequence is TGTGCCAGCAGCCAAGGGTCTCGGCGGAGAGAAGAGACCCAGTACTTC. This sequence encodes CASSQGSRRREETQYF.